Sequencing of this TCR beta chain was carried out in a study of cytomegalovirus exposure and HLA in healthy donors. Germline V gives CDR1 LNHDA, CDR2 SQIVND (reference sequence). The V end lost 8 bases, the J end lost 3 bases, and 13 bases lay between the germline ends. The CDR3 is 13 amino acids. PCR amplification relied on 60 Vbeta primers (plus 13 Jbeta primers). Data came from immunoSEQ multiplex PCR; TCRdb stores just in-frame clones and leaves some out. Of about 190,000 clones listed, 75% to 80% were seen once; the top ten hold approximately 2.1%. The sequencing input was PBMCs. This sequence was found in a woman aged 25 to 39 in good health and CMV-seropositive. The chain employs TRBV19 and TRBJ1-1; possibly TRBD1 for D (6 bases). CDR3: CASSRGADTEAFF. The CDR3 bases are TGTGCCAGTTCTCGGGGGGCGGACACTGAAGCTTTCTTT.